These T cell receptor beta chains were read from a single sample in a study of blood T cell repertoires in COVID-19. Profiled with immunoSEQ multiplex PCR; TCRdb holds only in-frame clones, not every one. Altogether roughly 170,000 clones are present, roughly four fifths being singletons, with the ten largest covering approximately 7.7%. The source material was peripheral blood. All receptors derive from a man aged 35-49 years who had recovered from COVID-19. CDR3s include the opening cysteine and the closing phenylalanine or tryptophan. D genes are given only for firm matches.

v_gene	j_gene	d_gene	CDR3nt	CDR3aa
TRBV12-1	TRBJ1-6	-	TGTGCCAGCAGCTTGTCGACAGCCACTAATTCACCCCTCCACTTT	CASSLSTATNSPLHF
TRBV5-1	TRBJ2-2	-	TGCGCCAGCAGCTTAAGCCCGACAGCCCTCACCGGGGAGCTGTTTTTT	CASSLSPTALTGELFF
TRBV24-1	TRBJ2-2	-	TGTGCCACCAGTGACCTACAGGGTCCCGGGGAGCTGTTTTTT	CATSDLQGPGELFF
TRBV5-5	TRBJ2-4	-	TGTGCCAGCAGCTTGGTCCACACAGGGTTAGCCAAAAACATTCAGTACTTC	CASSLVHTGLAKNIQYF
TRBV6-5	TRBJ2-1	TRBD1	TGTGCCACCGTTAACGGACAGGGCAACAATGAGCAGTTCTTC	CATVNGQGNNEQFF
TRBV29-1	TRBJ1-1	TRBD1	TGCAGCGTACTGACCGGGACAGCGAACACTGAAGCTTTCTTT	CSVLTGTANTEAFF
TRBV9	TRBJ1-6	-	TGTGCCAGCAGCGTAGTACAGCTTAATTCACCCCTCCACTTT	CASSVVQLNSPLHF
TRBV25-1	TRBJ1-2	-	TGTGCCAGCAGTGAATACGTGCCCATGGGGGGGTATGGCTACACCTTC	CASSEYVPMGGYGYTF
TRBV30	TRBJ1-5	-	TGTGCCTGGAGTCAAGACGGGAAACAGGGTCCGAATCAGCCCCAGCATTTT	CAWSQDGKQGPNQPQHF
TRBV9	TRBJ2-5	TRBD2	TGTGCCAGCAGCGTAGCGGGGGGGCCCCAAGAGACCCAGTACTTC	CASSVAGGPQETQYF